This T cell receptor (beta chain) was captured in a study of OX40 agonist ivuxolimab in advanced cancers. Trimming pared 4 bases from V and 5 bases from J, leaving 12 bases between. In germline, CDR1 is SNHLY, CDR2 FYNNEI. The CDR3 spans 15 residues. Turning to this clone: Antigen specificity is unknown.

Generated by immunoSEQ multiplex PCR, the TCRdb table keeps only in-frame clones and is missing some. The sample consists of 45,000 to 60,000 clones, 85% to 90% of them appearing once. Overall study results and limits: Among the lowest levels of clonal expansion were found in partial responders at 0.1-3.0 mg/kg.

The chain couples TRBV2 to TRBJ1-6; D uncertain. The sequencing here drew on CD4+ or CD8+ T cells sorted from blood, taken in a trial of the OX40 agonist ivuxolimab. This sequence was found in an adult with an advanced solid tumor such as melanoma, head and neck, liver or kidney cancer. CDR3 DNA sequence: TGTGCCAGCAGTGTCCGGACGGGGAATAATTCACCCCTCCACTTT. As protein: CASSVRTGNNSPLHF.